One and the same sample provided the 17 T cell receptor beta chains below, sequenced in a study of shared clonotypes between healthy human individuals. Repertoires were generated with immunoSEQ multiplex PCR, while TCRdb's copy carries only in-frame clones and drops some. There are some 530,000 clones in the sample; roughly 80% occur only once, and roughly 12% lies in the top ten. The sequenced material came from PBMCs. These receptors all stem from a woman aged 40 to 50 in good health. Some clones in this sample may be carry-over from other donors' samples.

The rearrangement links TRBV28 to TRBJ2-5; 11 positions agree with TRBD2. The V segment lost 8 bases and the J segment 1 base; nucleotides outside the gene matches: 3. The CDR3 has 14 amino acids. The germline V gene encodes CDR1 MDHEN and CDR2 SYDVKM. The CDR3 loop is CASVTSGIQETQYF. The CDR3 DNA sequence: TGTGCCAGCGTGACTAGCGGGATCCAAGAGACCCAGTACTTC.

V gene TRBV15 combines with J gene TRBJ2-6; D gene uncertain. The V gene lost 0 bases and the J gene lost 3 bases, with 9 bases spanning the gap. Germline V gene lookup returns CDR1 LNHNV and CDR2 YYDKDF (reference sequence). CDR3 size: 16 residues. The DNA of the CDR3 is TGTGCCACCAGCAGAGAACGTGGTAATGGGGCCAACGTCCTGACTTTC. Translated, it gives CATSRERGNGANVLTF.

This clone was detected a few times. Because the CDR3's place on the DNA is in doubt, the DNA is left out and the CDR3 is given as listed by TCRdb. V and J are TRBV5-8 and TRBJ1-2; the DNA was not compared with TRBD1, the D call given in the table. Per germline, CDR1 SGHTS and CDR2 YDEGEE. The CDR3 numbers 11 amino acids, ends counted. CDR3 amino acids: CASSLWGPGTF.

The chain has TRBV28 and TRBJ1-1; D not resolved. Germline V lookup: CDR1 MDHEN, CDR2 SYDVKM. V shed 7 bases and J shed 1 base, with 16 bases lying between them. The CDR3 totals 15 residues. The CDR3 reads CASTESRAGNTEAFF. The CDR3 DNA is TGTGCCAGCACCGAATCTCGGGCAGGGAACACTGAAGCTTTCTTT.

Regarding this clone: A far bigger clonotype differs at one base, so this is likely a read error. This chain's CDR3 is CASSPAIGGANVLTF. CDR3 sequence (DNA): TGCGCCAGCAGCCCAGCCATAGGAGGGGCCAACGTCCTGACTTTC. This chain uses TRBV5-1 with TRBJ2-6; D call uncertain. Trimming took 4 bases from V and 4 from J, leaving 12 bases between them. Germline V gene data show CDR1 as SGHRS and CDR2 as YFSETQ. This CDR3 contains 15 residues. Looking up the rest from reference TRBV5-1 and TRBJ2-6 gives the full variable domain: KAGVTQTPRYLIKTRGQQVTLSCSPISGHRSVSWYQQTPGQGLQFLFEYFSETQRNKGNFPGRFSGRQFSNSRSEMNVSTLELGDSALYLCASSPAIGGANVLTFGAGSRLTVL.

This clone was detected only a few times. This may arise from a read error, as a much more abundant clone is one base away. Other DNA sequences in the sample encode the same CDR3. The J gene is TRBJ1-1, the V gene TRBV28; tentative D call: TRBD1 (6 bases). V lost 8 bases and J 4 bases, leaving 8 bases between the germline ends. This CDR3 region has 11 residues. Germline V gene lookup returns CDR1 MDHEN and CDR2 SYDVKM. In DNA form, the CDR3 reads TGTGCCAGCCGGGGGGCCACTGAAGCTTTCTTT. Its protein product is CASRGATEAFF.

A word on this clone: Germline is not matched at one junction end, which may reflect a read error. For the CDR3, the DNA is TGCTCTCGGGGTAGCGGCTCCTACAATGAGCAGTTCTTC. Amino acids: CSRGSGSYNEQFF. The V gene is TRBV30, the J gene TRBJ2-1, with D possibly matching TRBD2 (6 bases). Germline lookup yields CDR1 GTSNPN and CDR2 SVGIG (reference sequence). The CDR3 is made up of 13 amino acids.

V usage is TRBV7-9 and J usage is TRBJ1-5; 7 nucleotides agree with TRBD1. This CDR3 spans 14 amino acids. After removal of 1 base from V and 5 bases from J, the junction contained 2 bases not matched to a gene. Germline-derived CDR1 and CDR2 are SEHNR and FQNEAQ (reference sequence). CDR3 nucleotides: TGTGCCAGCAGCTTAGGAGGGGGCGATCAGCCCCAGCATTTT. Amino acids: CASSLGGGDQPQHF.

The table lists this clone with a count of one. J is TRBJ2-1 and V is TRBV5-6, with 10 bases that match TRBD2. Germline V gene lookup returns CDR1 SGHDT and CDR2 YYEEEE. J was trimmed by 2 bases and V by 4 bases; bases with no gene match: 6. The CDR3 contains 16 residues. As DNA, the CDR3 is TGTGCCAGCAGCCGACTAGCGGGTTTAACCTACAATGAGCAGTTCTTC. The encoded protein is CASSRLAGLTYNEQFF.

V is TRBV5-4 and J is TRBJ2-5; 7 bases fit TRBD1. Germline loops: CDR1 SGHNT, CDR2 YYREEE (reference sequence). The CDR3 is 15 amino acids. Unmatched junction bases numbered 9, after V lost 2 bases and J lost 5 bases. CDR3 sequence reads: CASSLAQGEWETQYF. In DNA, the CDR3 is TGTGCCAGCAGCTTAGCCCAGGGGGAGTGGGAGACCCAGTACTTC.

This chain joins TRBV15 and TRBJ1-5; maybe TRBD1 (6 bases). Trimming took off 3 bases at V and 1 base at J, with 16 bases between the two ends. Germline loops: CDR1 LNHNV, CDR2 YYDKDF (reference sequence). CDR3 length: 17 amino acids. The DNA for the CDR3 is TGTGCCACCAGCAGGGCTGCAGGGGAGGGAAGCAATCAGCCCCAGCATTTT. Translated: CATSRAAGEGSNQPQHF. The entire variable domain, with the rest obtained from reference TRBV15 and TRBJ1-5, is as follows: DAMVIQNPRYQVTQFGKPVTLSCSQTLNHNVMYWYQQKSSQAPKLLFHYYDKDFNNEADTPDNFQSRRPNTSFCFLDIRSPGLGDTAMYLCATSRAAGEGSNQPQHFGDGTRLSIL.

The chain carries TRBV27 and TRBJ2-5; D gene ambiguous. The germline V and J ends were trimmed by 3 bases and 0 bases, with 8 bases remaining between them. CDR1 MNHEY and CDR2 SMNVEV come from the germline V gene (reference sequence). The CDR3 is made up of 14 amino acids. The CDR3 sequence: CASSFVGYQETQYF. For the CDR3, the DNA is TGTGCCAGCAGTTTTGTGGGTTACCAAGAGACCCAGTACTTC.

The CDR3 region has the DNA TGTGCCACCCGCGGGACTAGCGGAGACAATGAGCAGTTCTTC. It yields the protein CATRGTSGDNEQFF. The chain is built from TRBV10-3 and TRBJ2-1; TRBD2 matches 11 bases. V was pared by 10 bases and J by 5 bases, with 7 bases of the junction left unmatched. The germline V gene has CDR1 ENHRY and CDR2 SYGVKD. This CDR3 is built from 14 residues.

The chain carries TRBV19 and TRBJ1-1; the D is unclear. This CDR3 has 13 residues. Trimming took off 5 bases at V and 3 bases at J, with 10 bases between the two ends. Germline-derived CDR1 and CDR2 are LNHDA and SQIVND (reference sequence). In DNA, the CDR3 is TGTGCCAGTAGTCCGACGGTCGACACTGAAGCTTTCTTT. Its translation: CASSPTVDTEAFF.

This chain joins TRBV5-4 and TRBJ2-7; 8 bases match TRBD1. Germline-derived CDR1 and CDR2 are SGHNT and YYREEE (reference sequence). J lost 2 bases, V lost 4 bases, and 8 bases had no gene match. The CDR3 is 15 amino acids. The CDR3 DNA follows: TGTGCCAGCAGCCCACGGACAGGGCTCCCCTACGAGCAGTACTTC. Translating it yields CASSPRTGLPYEQYF. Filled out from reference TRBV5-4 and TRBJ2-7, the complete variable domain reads ETGVTQSPTHLIKTRGQQVTLRCSSQSGHNTVSWYQQALGQGPQFIFQYYREEENGRGNFPPRFSGLQFPNYSSELNVNALELDDSALYLCASSPRTGLPYEQYFGPGTRLTVT.

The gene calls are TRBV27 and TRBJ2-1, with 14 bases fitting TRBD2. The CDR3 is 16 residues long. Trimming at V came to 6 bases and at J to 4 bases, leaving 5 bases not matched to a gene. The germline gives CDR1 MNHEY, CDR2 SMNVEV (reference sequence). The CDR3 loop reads CASSLGTSGRYNEQFF. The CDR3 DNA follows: TGTGCCAGCAGCCTGGGGACTAGCGGGAGATACAATGAGCAGTTCTTC.

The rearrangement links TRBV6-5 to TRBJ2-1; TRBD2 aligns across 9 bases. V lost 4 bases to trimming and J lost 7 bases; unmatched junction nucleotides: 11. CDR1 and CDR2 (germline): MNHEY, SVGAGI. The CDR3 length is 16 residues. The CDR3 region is CASSSLTSGLRNEQFF. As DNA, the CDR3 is TGTGCCAGCAGTTCCCTGACTAGCGGACTAAGGAATGAGCAGTTCTTC.